The clone carrying this TCR beta chain was counted ten times or more. This sample stems from a study of identical twins. TCRdb recomputed calls from the 5' RACE reads with MiXCR, one row per CDR3 protein. Seen here are approximately 700,000 distinct CDR3 sequences, approximately 6% observed once, and the top ten hold 1.5% to 2%. Germline V gene sequence: CDR1 SEHNR, CDR2 FQNEAQ (reference sequence). With 1 base removed from V and 4 bases from J, the gap between germline ends came to 8 bases. CDR3 length: 14 residues. This rearrangement joins TRBV7-9 to TRBJ1-5; no firm D call. The sample taken for sequencing was naive T cells sorted from blood. The receptor's source is a man between 18 and 29 years old in good health. The CDR3 region has the DNA TGTGCCAGCAGCTTAGGACCGGGAAATCAGCCCCAGCATTTT. Its protein product is CASSLGPGNQPQHF.